The T cell receptor beta chain described here comes from a study of shared clonotypes between healthy human individuals (dated by TCRdb to the early 2020s). As for the study more broadly: Two women and a few men aged 18 to 49 years were included in the cohort. Per donor, leukapheresis produced somewhere between about 0.94 and 8.9 billion PBMCs. Libraries were prepared and TCR repertoires were sequenced by different laboratories using diverse techniques, in order to increase sequencing depth and limit assay-specific biases. For each donor, three plates each were used for CD4 naive and CD4 memory, two plates were used for CD8 naive, and one plate was used for CD8 memory. The study deeply sequenced blood TCR repertoires of five healthy adults to estimate repertoire size and the extent of clonotype sharing between individuals. Broader findings and caveats from the paper: Because the study included only a small number of donors, the genetic and exposure-history diversity represented was limited. About 5% of naive CD4, around 4% of naive CD8, around 2.3% of memory CD4, and roughly 0.4% of memory CD8 clonotypes were shared across several donors. Sampling was restricted to blood, and TCR repertoires in tissues likely differ from the TCR repertoires found in blood. Higher generation probabilities were observed for clonotypes shared by all four sorted-subset donors than for non-shared clonotypes. Based on pairwise subsampling, the degree of clonotype sharing among donors was expected to be affected by sequencing depth. Even with the large sequencing depth, rarefaction of the sorted-subset datasets indicated that sequencing was incomplete. Estimated clonotype richness was generally larger for naive than for memory subsets.

The donors were healthy, HIV-negative adults with no recently reported acute infections or vaccinations. Only Caucasian adults living in Nashville, Tennessee, USA were represented among the donors. CD4+ T cells were enriched by magnetic negative selection, after which naive cells were positively selected on CD45RA and the negative fraction was taken as the memory subset. After blood collection by leukapheresis, PBMCs were isolated using Ficoll-Histopaque density gradient centrifugation and then cryopreserved in the vapor phase of liquid nitrogen. Analytical flow cytometry was used to check the purity and quantity of each magnetically sorted T cell population. Each sorted fraction had its genomic DNA isolated and then quantified by UV absorbance on a Nanodrop 2000c. Using the deep immunoSEQ assay, TCR CDR3 regions were amplified from genomic DNA by multiplex PCR. Extracted genomic DNA from each cell subset was spread evenly across all wells of several immunoSEQ 96-well plates, with each plate serving as a replicate. Each replicate PCR for sorted subsets received 200 ng genomic DNA, equal to roughly 30,000 T cell genomes. Purified libraries were quantified with a Qubit 3.0 fluorometer, sized on a Bioanalyzer 2100, and re-quantified with the KAPA Library Quantification kit. Every immunoSEQ 96-well plate was sequenced on a separate single-read 150-cycle Illumina NextSeq 550 flow cell. In the original analysis: Because the immunoSEQ output included only junctional sequences and no quality scores, the filtering could not be the same as the filtering used for full-length reads. Sequences were annotated with PyIR, a Python wrapper for IgBLAST v1.9, and V/J genes and CDR3 were assigned using IMGT germline references. Reads with weak V/J assignments (E-value above 1e-6), missing CDR3, stop codons, out-of-frame junctions, or ambiguous translated residues were removed. A V3J clonotype was defined by an identical inferred V gene, J gene, and CDR3 amino acid sequence. Percentage overlap between repertoires was computed as shared unique clonotypes divided by the size of the smaller repertoire. Three approaches were used to assess repertoire richness: RTK rarefaction, the Chao1 estimator, and Recon v2.1 estimates of unobserved clonotypes. For all TCRbeta clonotypes obtained by the gDNA method from a few donors, generation probabilities were computed with OLGA. TCRdb provides this immuneACCESS table in a form limited to in-frame rearrangements. Some clones are lacking; in checked studies, under half of them reflect an unresolved V gene, and why the rest are absent is not known. Clone size and V and J calls were adopted from that table, with D and trimming inferred from the DNA. This sample gives millions of clones in total; roughly nine tenths of them show up just once. Roughly 0.14% of the sample is held by the ten biggest clonotypes.

As encoded in the germline V gene (reference sequence), CDR1 is SEHNR while CDR2 is FQNEAQ. Counted from cysteine to phenylalanine, this CDR3 has 16 amino acids. The entry retains the CDR3 DNA only, 48 bases that are in frame from base 1. V ends up 5 bases short and J 5 bases short, with an unmatched junction base count of 12. Concerning this clone itself: The specificity of this receptor is unknown. Base qualities are missing; no much larger clone stands one base away.

In this chain, TRBV7-9 is recombined with TRBJ2-5; TRBD1 matches 9 bases in the middle. The sequenced sample consisted of naive CD4+ T cells sorted from blood. This specimen's cell subset or site label, interpreted: CD45RA+ positively selected. This clonotype originated in a young man in good health. The CDR3 reads CASSPGQGTNGETQYF. The DNA is TGTGCCAGCAGCCCAGGACAGGGGACAAATGGGGAGACCCAGTACTTC.